This T cell receptor beta chain was captured in a study of graft-versus-host responses after intestinal transplantation. V was cut by 6 bases and J by 3 bases, with 5 bases left in between. CDR1 is SNHLY, CDR2 FYNNEI, per germline. The CDR3 length is 12 residues. A word on this clone: Antigen specificity is unknown.

Profiling relied on immunoSEQ multiplex PCR, and the TCRdb table lists in-frame clones only, not all of them. The repertoire includes 70,000 or so clones, over 70% of them detected once, and 0.35% to 0.5% sits in the top ten. The study's findings and limits: GvH clones were found in recipient marrow; some appeared first in ileum or blood.

This sequence joins TRBV2 and TRBJ2-2; tentatively, D is TRBD2 (5 bases). Sequencing used unstimulated CD4+ T cells sorted from spleen or lymph node cells, obtained before transplant. This clonotype originated in a human donor who was the organ donor for an intestinal transplant. CDR3 sequence (DNA): TGTGCCAGCAGAGCGGACACCGGGGAGCTGTTTTTT. It is translated as CASRADTGELFF.